A selection of T cell receptor beta chains follows, all from one sample in a study of blood T cell repertoires in COVID-19. The repertoire was sequenced with immunoSEQ multiplex PCR; TCRdb's copy has only in-frame clones and lacks some. The sample has roughly 76,000 clones; roughly 80% are singletons. Sequences were obtained from peripheral blood. The source is a woman aged 70-85 years with acute or convalescent COVID-19. Both conserved end residues are part of each CDR3. The D gene is left open where the match is weak. Clone size is stated in some rows and not others, as once, few, many or a class when expanded.

>NA|TRBD1|TRBJ1-2|TRBV19
CASSISGTGGTYGYTF
TGTGCCAGTAGTATCTCCGGGACAGGGGGCACCTATGGCTACACCTTC
>few|NA|TRBJ1-1|TRBV7-8
CASSFGGIDTEAFF
TGTGCCAGCAGCTTTGGGGGGATCGACACTGAAGCTTTCTTT
>NA|NA|TRBJ2-1|TRBV19
CASSISSRRSYNEQFF
TGTGCCAGTAGTATTTCGTCGCGTCGATCCTACAATGAGCAGTTCTTC
>NA|NA|TRBJ2-1|TRBV2
CASSQGSYNEQFF
TGTGCCAGCAGTCAGGGGTCCTACAATGAGCAGTTCTTC
>NA|NA|TRBJ2-7|TRBV21-1
CASSKVTQVGRAEQYF
TGTGCCAGCAGCAAAGTCACACAGGTGGGCCGAGCCGAGCAGTACTTC
>NA|NA|TRBJ2-7|TRBV5-4
CASSINYEQYF
TGTGCCAGCAGCATAAACTACGAGCAGTACTTC
>NA|TRBD1|TRBJ2-3|TRBV19
CASSITGVSDTQYF
TGTGCCAGTAGTATAACAGGGGTCTCCGATACGCAGTATTTT
>NA|TRBD1|TRBJ1-5|TRBV5-4
CASSLGPGQQNQPQHF
TGTGCCAGCAGCTTGGGACCGGGACAGCAGAACCAGCCCCAGCATTTT
>NA|NA|TRBJ1-2|TRBV6-5
CASSRDMVDRYTF
TGTGCCAGCAGTAGGGACATGGTCGATCGCTACACCTTC
>NA|TRBD2|TRBJ2-5|TRBV5-6
CASSFSPVVGAGDFETQYF
TGTGCCAGCAGCTTTTCGCCGGTCGTAGGGGCGGGGGATTTCGAGACCCAGTACTTC
>NA|NA|TRBJ2-2|TRBV3-1/TRBV3-2
CASRLLGGANTGELFF
TGTGCCAGCAGACTCTTGGGCGGGGCGAACACCGGGGAGCTGTTTTTT
>many|NA|TRBJ2-7|TRBV2
CASSDYRGNYEQYF
TGTGCCAGCAGTGATTACCGCGGTAACTACGAGCAGTACTTC
>NA|NA|TRBJ2-2|TRBV7-3
CASSFERAKNTGELFF
TGTGCCAGCAGTTTCGAGCGGGCCAAGAACACCGGGGAGCTGTTTTTT
>few|NA|TRBJ2-7|TRBV2
CASGLTSYYEQYF
TGTGCCAGCGGACTTACTTCCTACTACGAGCAGTACTTC
>NA|TRBD2|TRBJ2-1|TRBV3-1/TRBV3-2
CASSQTSGDYNEQFF
TGTGCCAGCAGCCAAACTAGCGGGGATTACAATGAGCAGTTCTTC
>NA|NA|TRBJ2-7|TRBV3-1/TRBV3-2
CASSPWGDSYEQYF
TGTGCCAGCAGCCCCTGGGGGGACTCCTACGAGCAGTACTTC
>NA|TRBD2|TRBJ2-6|TRBV2
CASSRLAGELGGANVLTF
TGTGCCAGCAGCAGACTAGCGGGAGAGTTAGGTGGGGCCAACGTCCTGACTTTC
>NA|TRBD1|TRBJ1-1|TRBV11-3
CASSLKGAITEAFF
TGTGCCAGCAGCTTGAAGGGGGCTATCACTGAAGCTTTCTTT
>NA|TRBD1|TRBJ1-6|TRBV3-1/TRBV3-2
CASSPRAGGAPLHF
TGTGCCAGCAGCCCAAGGGCAGGGGGCGCACCCCTCCACTTT
>NA|TRBD2|TRBJ2-1|TRBV6-1
CASSEGFYLWEGINEQFF
TGTGCCAGCAGTGAGGGTTTCTATTTGTGGGAGGGTATAAATGAGCAGTTCTTC
>NA|TRBD2|TRBJ2-7|TRBV7-2
CASSPRPGLGDEQYF
TGTGCCAGCAGCCCGCGACCGGGACTAGGAGACGAGCAGTACTTC
>NA|NA|TRBJ2-7|TRBV5-6
CASSSPVGSLGEQYF
TGTGCCAGCAGCTCCCCTGTAGGGAGTTTGGGCGAGCAGTACTTC
>few|TRBD1|TRBJ2-7|TRBV10-3
CAISGAGTGSYEQYF
TGTGCCATCAGTGGCGCCGGGACAGGGTCCTACGAGCAGTACTTC
>NA|TRBD1|TRBJ1-1|TRBV2
CASSRQGNTEAFF
TGTGCCAGCAGCCGACAGGGGAACACTGAAGCTTTCTTT
>NA|TRBD2|TRBJ2-5|TRBV7-2
CASSFRGGLGTQETQYF
TGTGCCAGCAGCTTCCGGGGGGGCTTGGGGACCCAAGAGACCCAGTACTTC
>NA|NA|TRBJ2-5|TRBV7-3
CASSREQFGETQYF
TGTGCCAGCAGTCGTGAACAGTTCGGAGAGACCCAGTACTTC
>NA|TRBD2|TRBJ2-1|TRBV7-8
CASSFGTSGNNEQFF
TGTGCCAGCAGCTTCGGGACTAGCGGCAACAATGAGCAGTTCTTC
>NA|NA|TRBJ1-1|TRBV4-1
CASSQDLGRAVEAFF
TGCGCCAGCAGCCAAGATTTGGGTCGAGCGGTTGAAGCTTTCTTT
>once|TRBD1|TRBJ2-7|TRBV2
CASSGPPGTGSYEQYF
TGTGCCAGCAGTGGACCTCCCGGGACAGGGAGCTACGAGCAGTACTTC
>NA|NA|TRBJ1-2|TRBV6-5
CASSLTGRDGYTF
TGTGCCAGCAGCTTGACAGGTCGGGATGGCTACACCTTC
>few|NA|TRBJ1-5|TRBV15
CATSRRTGIDQPQHF
TGTGCCACCAGCAGACGAACAGGGATCGATCAGCCCCAGCATTTT
>few|NA|TRBJ2-6|TRBV7-3
CASSPGAGANVLTF
TGTGCCAGCAGCCCAGGGGCTGGGGCCAACGTCCTGACTTTC
>NA|TRBD2|TRBJ2-7|TRBV7-9
CASSTRLAGLYEQYF
TGTGCCAGCAGCACCCGACTAGCGGGACTCTACGAGCAGTACTTC
>NA|NA|TRBJ2-3|TRBV6-5
CASRTGGGTDTQYF
TGTGCCAGCAGGACAGGTGGGGGTACAGATACGCAGTATTTT
>NA|TRBD2|TRBJ2-1|TRBV6-5
CASLTFGGRAEQFF
TGTGCCAGCTTAACCTTTGGCGGGAGGGCTGAGCAGTTCTTC
>NA|TRBD1|TRBJ1-3|TRBV19
CASSSKAGQGSPTRNTIYF
TGTGCCAGTAGTTCAAAGGCGGGACAGGGTTCGCCTACTAGAAACACCATATATTTT
>once|NA|TRBJ2-7|TRBV27
CASSLEGEGNEQYF
TGTGCCAGCAGTTTGGAGGGAGAGGGCAACGAGCAGTACTTC
>NA|TRBD1|TRBJ2-7|TRBV9
CASSVGTGGFYEQYF
TGTGCCAGCAGCGTAGGCACAGGGGGCTTCTACGAGCAGTACTTC
>once|NA|TRBJ1-3|TRBV9
CASSFSGSSGNTIYF
TGTGCCAGCAGCTTTTCTGGCAGCTCTGGAAACACCATATATTTT
>NA|NA|TRBJ1-5|TRBV19
CASEPQGYWDQPQHF
TGTGCCAGCGAGCCACAGGGCTATTGGGATCAGCCCCAGCATTTT
>NA|NA|TRBJ2-5|TRBV27
CASSYSWEFETQYF
TGTGCCAGCAGTTATAGCTGGGAGTTCGAGACCCAGTACTTC
>NA|NA|TRBJ2-5|TRBV5-1
CASSLEVGAGWGETQYF
TGCGCCAGCAGCTTGGAAGTCGGGGCGGGATGGGGAGAGACCCAGTACTTC
>NA|NA|TRBJ2-2|TRBV7-2
CASSLDFGTLNTGELFF
TGTGCCAGCAGCTTGGACTTCGGGACTTTGAACACCGGGGAGCTGTTTTTT
>once|NA|TRBJ2-7|TRBV6-2/TRBV6-3
CASSSLLEQYF
TGTGCCAGCAGTTCACTCCTCGAGCAGTACTTC
>NA|NA|TRBJ1-6|TRBV12-5
CASGEGRALHF
TGTGCTAGTGGGGAAGGTCGGGCCCTCCACTTT
>NA|NA|TRBJ2-1|TRBV7-2
CASSPSGPSYNEQFF
TGTGCCAGCAGCCCGAGCGGACCCTCCTACAATGAGCAGTTCTTC
>NA|TRBD1|TRBJ2-7|TRBV5-1
CASSLGTGMAYEQYF
TGCGCCAGCAGCTTGGGGACAGGGATGGCCTACGAGCAGTACTTC
>NA|TRBD1|TRBJ1-2|TRBV6-6
CASRKDRVSADGYTF
TGTGCCAGCAGGAAAGACAGGGTGTCCGCGGATGGCTACACCTTC
>once|NA|TRBJ1-2|TRBV5-6
CASSWGGGLDGYTF
TGTGCCAGCAGCTGGGGGGGCGGTCTCGATGGCTACACCTTC
>NA|NA|TRBJ2-7|TRBV2
CASRRQTYEQYF
TGTGCCAGCAGAAGACAGACCTACGAGCAGTACTTC
>few|TRBD1|TRBJ2-2|TRBV6-5
CASSSIDRVSTGELFF
TGTGCCAGCAGTTCGATTGACAGGGTAAGCACCGGGGAGCTGTTTTTT